The sequence of this TCR beta chain was determined in a study of beta chain features in type 1 diabetes. Study conclusions and caveats: Patients with Type 1 diabetes showed moderately but significantly shorter TCRB CDR3s in all four CD4+ subsets.

As to this clone: What it binds is unknown.

Expressed TCRB transcripts were sequenced after all isolated RNA was converted to cDNA. Clones were read by immunoSEQ multiplex PCR, and TCRdb kept only the in-frame ones, dropping some. In the table there are 150,000 or so clones, roughly 65% of which are singletons. The sequence was collected from a man aged 30-40 years with type 1 diabetes. The source material was naive CD4+ T cells from blood.

The CDR3 DNA is TGTGCCTGGGGACAGAGCTCCTACGAGCAGTACTTC. Residues: CAWGQSSYEQYF. The chain carries TRBV30 and TRBJ2-7, with D possibly matching TRBD1 (6 bases). V lost 5 bases to trimming and J lost 0 bases, with 8 bases between them. Germline loops: CDR1 GTSNPN, CDR2 SVGIG (reference sequence). The length of the CDR3 is 12 residues. Full variable domain (rest looked up from reference TRBV30 and TRBJ2-7): SQTIHQWPATLVQPVGSPLSLECTVEGTSNPNLYWYRQAAGRGLQLLFYSVGIGQISSEVPQNLSASRPQDRQFILSSKKLLLSDSGFYLCAWGQSSYEQYFGPGTRLTVT.